The next 22 T cell receptor beta chains were all read from a single sample in a study of T cell repertoires in cytomegalovirus infection (dated by TCRdb to the late 2010s). Sequencing used an Illumina HiSeq 1500. The public reads were quality trimmed at Q25 with fastp and then assembled into clones with MiXCR by TCRdb, keeping productive beta chains. One record per CDR3 amino acid sequence lists the most common genes and DNA. The sample profile shows fewer than 300,000 distinct CDR3 sequences; roughly 24% of them were found once. Approximately 13% of the sample is held by the ten biggest clonotypes. The sample was PBMCs. These receptors were collected from a human donor in good health (CMV status not recorded). Some clones in this sample may be carry-over from other donors' samples.

The V gene is TRBV20-1, the J gene TRBJ1-2; perhaps TRBD1 as D (6 bases). V lost 4 bases and J lost 7, with 16 bases in between. Germline V CDR1 and CDR2: DFQATT, SNEGSKA (reference sequence). This CDR3 comprises 13 residues. CDR3 region: CSAIEGGGRGYTF. In DNA, the CDR3 is TGCAGTGCTATCGAGGGGGGTGGCCGTGGCTACACCTTC.

This clonotype was seen repeatedly, ten times or more. V usage is TRBV28 and J usage is TRBJ2-1, with TRBD1 identical over 7 bases. Unmatched junction bases numbered 5, after V lost 1 base and J lost 5 bases. Germline CDR1 and CDR2: MDHEN and SYDVKM. This CDR3 is 15 amino acids long. The DNA for the CDR3 is TGTGCCAGCAGTTTATCAGGGGGTTTGCACAATGAGCAGTTCTTC. Residues: CASSLSGGLHNEQFF.

This clonotype is deemed medium-sized (0.01 to 0.1%). The V and J genes are TRBV7-2 and TRBJ2-1; 10 bases match TRBD2. The CDR3 is 16 residues long. Germline CDR1 reads SGHTA; CDR2 reads FQGNSA. The V gene end was trimmed by 5 bases and the J gene end by 4 bases; junction bases not matched to a gene: 8. DNA for the CDR3: TGTGCCAGCAGCCTCAGACTAGCGGGCCTTTACAATGAGCAGTTCTTC. Amino acid sequence: CASSLRLAGLYNEQFF.

This clonotype was counted between two and nine times. This chain connects TRBV28 to TRBJ2-1, with 9 bases fitting TRBD1. The trim removed 3 bases at V and 0 bases at J, leaving 6 bases unmatched. This CDR3 region has 17 residues. CDR1 is MDHEN and CDR2 is SYDVKM in the germline V gene. CDR3 sequence reads: CASSFLGTGISYNEQFF. In DNA, the CDR3 is TGTGCCAGCAGTTTCCTCGGGACAGGGATCTCCTACAATGAGCAGTTCTTC.

V gene TRBV4-1 combines with J gene TRBJ1-2, with 8 bases that match TRBD1. The CDR3 has 15 amino acids. The V gene's germline CDR1 is MGHRA and CDR2 YSYEKL. With 1 base clipped from V and 6 bases from J, the junction kept 7 bases outside the gene matches. CDR3: CASSQVGQGVDGYTF. The CDR3 region has the DNA TGCGCCAGCAGCCAAGTAGGACAGGGTGTTGATGGCTACACCTTC.

The V and J genes are TRBV20-1 and TRBJ1-1; D is undetermined. The CDR3 is made up of 11 amino acids. Germline V gene sequence: CDR1 DFQATT, CDR2 SNEGSKA (reference sequence). The germline V and J ends were trimmed by 6 bases and 8 bases, with 13 bases remaining between them. CDR3 sequence reads: CSAREVWEAFF. The CDR3 nucleotides read TGCAGTGCGAGGGAGGTATGGGAAGCTTTCTTT.

This sequence joins TRBV28 and TRBJ2-2; D is uncertain. Deletions cut 7 bases from V and 7 bases from J, with 19 bases between. Germline lookup yields CDR1 MDHEN and CDR2 SYDVKM. The CDR3 is 15 amino acids. The CDR3 nucleotides read TGTGCCAGCAAAGCCGATACTAAAAAGGGCGGGGAGCTGTTTTTT. It is translated as CASKADTKKGGELFF.

The rearrangement links TRBV28 to TRBJ2-7; D perhaps matches TRBD1 (6 bases). From germline, CDR1 is MDHEN and CDR2 SYDVKM. The ends were cut back, 6 bases at V and 3 bases at J, with 15 bases in the middle. This CDR3 region has 14 residues. CDR3: CASRKRTVNYEQYF. The CDR3, as DNA: TGTGCCAGCAGAAAACGGACAGTTAACTACGAGCAGTACTTC.

This clonotype appeared a few times. The V call is TRBV20-1, the J call TRBJ2-7, with TRBD2 identical over 8 bases. Germline assignment: CDR1 DFQATT and CDR2 SNEGSKA (reference sequence). The CDR3 runs to 16 residues. The V segment lost 2 bases and the J segment 2 bases; nucleotides outside the gene matches: 11. The CDR3 bases are TGCAGTGCTAGATCCCTTGGGCGGGAGGCCCCCTACGAGCAGTACTTC. As protein: CSARSLGREAPYEQYF.

This clonotype showed up many times. The V gene is TRBV20-1, the J gene TRBJ2-7; 8 positions match TRBD1. This CDR3 is built from 14 residues. Looked up from germline, CDR1 is DFQATT and CDR2 is SNEGSKA (reference sequence). The trim removed 4 bases at V and 5 bases at J, leaving 10 bases unmatched. CDR3 region: CSAIWTGQSDEQYF. The CDR3 nucleotides are TGCAGTGCTATTTGGACAGGGCAAAGCGACGAGCAGTACTTC.

There are many counts of this clonotype. V is TRBV28 and J is TRBJ1-1; D not resolved. The CDR3 totals 14 residues. Between the trimmed V and J ends, which lost 5 bases and 6 bases, there was a span of 16 bases. CDR1 and CDR2 (germline): MDHEN, SYDVKM. CDR3 sequence reads: CASSTPGGSSEAFF. CDR3 coding DNA: TGTGCCAGCAGTACTCCCGGTGGGTCCTCTGAAGCTTTCTTT.

With respect to this clonotype: With a much larger clone just one base away, this may be a read error. As the CDR3 is not closed by the conserved phenylalanine or tryptophan, this likely results from a read error. The gene calls are TRBV7-3 and TRBJ2-1, with 15 bases matching TRBD2. Per the germline V gene, CDR1 is SGHTA and CDR2 is FQGTGA. The trim removed 4 bases at V and 7 bases at J, leaving 2 bases unmatched. The length of the CDR3 is 15 residues. This chain's CDR3 is CASSSGLAGGNEQFL. For the CDR3, the DNA is TGTGCCAGCAGCTCTGGACTAGCGGGGGGGAATGAGCAGTTCCTC.

This chain joins TRBV29-1 and TRBJ1-2, with 8 bases matching TRBD1. The CDR3 spans 12 residues. V was clipped by 7 bases and J by 5 bases; unmatched bases: 6. Germline-derived CDR1 and CDR2 are SQVTM and ANQGSEA. CDR3 bases: TGCAGCGCTCGGACAGGGAATTATGGCTACACCTTC. This codes for CSARTGNYGYTF.

This clonotype was counted ten times or more. The chain links TRBV27 to TRBJ1-5; 9 nucleotides line up with TRBD1. The CDR3 is 17 amino acids. Germline V gene lookup returns CDR1 MNHEY and CDR2 SMNVEV (reference sequence). V was clipped by 5 bases and J by 5 bases; unmatched bases: 13. CDR3 DNA: TGTGCCAGCAGTCCGGGACAGGGTCGTGGAGCAGATCAGCCCCAGCATTTT. This translates into CASSPGQGRGADQPQHF.

The J gene is TRBJ2-7, the V gene TRBV2; 8 nucleotides agree with TRBD2. There are 15 residues in the CDR3. The V and J ends lost 4 bases and 2 bases, in that order; junction bases with no gene match: 7. Germline values: CDR1 SNHLY, CDR2 FYNNEI. The CDR3 here is CASSVGIAGTYEQYF. The CDR3 nucleotides read TGTGCCAGCAGTGTTGGGATAGCGGGAACCTACGAGCAGTACTTC.

This clonotype occurred many times. CDR3 bases: TGTGCCAGCAGGGGGAAAGGGACAACTAATGAAAAACTGTTTTTT. This encodes CASRGKGTTNEKLFF. This chain joins TRBV28 and TRBJ1-4, with no clear D. The CDR3 is 15 residues long. Per germline, CDR1 MDHEN and CDR2 SYDVKM. The V and J ends lost 6 bases and 0 bases respectively, with 11 bases between them.

This clonotype showed up just a few times. V and J are TRBV5-4 and TRBJ2-6, with D unresolved. Between the trimmed V and J ends, which lost 6 bases and 3 bases, there was a span of 10 bases. Germline V lookup: CDR1 SGHNT, CDR2 YYREEE (reference sequence). CDR3 length: 14 residues. CDR3 region: CASNNLDGANVLTF. The DNA of the CDR3 is TGTGCCAGCAACAATCTCGATGGGGCCAACGTCCTGACTTTC.

The V call is TRBV9, the J call TRBJ1-2; D might be TRBD1 (5 bases). V was trimmed by 1 base and J by 2 bases, leaving 9 bases between them. CDR3 length: 14 amino acids. Germline lookup yields CDR1 SGDLS and CDR2 YYNGEE. The CDR3 DNA follows: TGTGCCAGCAGCGTACTTTCAGGGAACTATGGCTACACCTTC. The encoded protein is CASSVLSGNYGYTF.

The chain is built from TRBV24-1 and TRBJ2-1; TRBD1 or TRBD2 may be the D gene (6 bases each). Per the germline V gene, CDR1 is KGHDR and CDR2 is SFDVKD. The CDR3 contains 15 residues. Trimming removed 1 base from V and 10 bases from J, with 16 bases in between. The CDR3: CATSDFAGRGGEQFF. The DNA of the CDR3 is TGTGCCACCAGTGATTTTGCGGGACGAGGGGGGGAGCAGTTCTTC.

V is TRBV7-6 and J is TRBJ2-7; 11 bases agree with TRBD2. CDR3 size: 17 residues. The trim removed 1 base at V and 4 bases at J, leaving 9 bases unmatched. Germline V CDR1 and CDR2: SGHVS, FNYEAQ. Here the CDR3 reads CASSLEDLAGGRYEQYV. CDR3 bases: TGTGCCAGCAGCTTAGAGGACCTAGCGGGAGGCCGATACGAGCAGTACGTC.

V gene TRBV6-2 or TRBV6-3 combines with J gene TRBJ2-7, with 9 positions matching TRBD1. The germline V gene encodes CDR1 MNHEY and CDR2 SVGEGT. This CDR3 is built from 15 residues. The V segment lost 3 bases and the J segment 6 bases; nucleotides outside the gene matches: 9. The CDR3 DNA reads TGTGCCAGCAGTTATAACCGGGACAGGGACCGCGAGCAGTACTTC. Translation gives CASSYNRDRDREQYF.

V and J are TRBV30 and TRBJ1-1, with TRBD1 as a possible D gene (6 bases). This CDR3 comprises 17 residues. The germline gives CDR1 GTSNPN, CDR2 SVGIG (reference sequence). V dropped 0 bases and J dropped 3 bases, with 20 bases sitting between them. The CDR3 sequence: CAWSVLTGRPAYTEAFF. CDR3 coding DNA: TGTGCCTGGAGTGTACTTACAGGGCGGCCTGCCTACACTGAAGCTTTCTTT.